Here is one T cell receptor (beta chain) with its context. The clone's antigen remains unknown. Nothing much larger sits one base from this clone, and base qualities are not available. According to the germline V gene (reference sequence), CDR1 reads LNHDA and CDR2 reads SQIVND. The germline V end is reduced by 11 bases and the J end by 5 bases; junction bases left unmatched: 13. The CDR3 has 15 amino acids, counting the end cysteine and phenylalanine. Only the CDR3 part of the read is kept: 45 bases, read in frame from the first base. Each collaborating institution followed its own protocols to collect whole blood in K2EDTA tubes. Collaborator samples were shipped for TCRbeta analysis as frozen whole blood, isolated PBMCs, or DNA extracted from either sample type. This specimen belongs to a study of blood T cell repertoires in COVID-19 (TCRdb year 2020). Study-wide context: Samples covering the acute and convalescent phases of COVID-19 were provided by collaborators in the United States, Italy and Spain. Samples were obtained from the ongoing ImmuneRACE study (first 160 participants) and from about 1,300 subjects provided by 6 global collaborators. The repertoires were released in a freely available public database meant as a resource for research on the immune response to SARS-CoV-2. A de-identified subject ID, COVID-19 status, age in years and sex were almost always included in the sample metadata. The prospective study material was composed of cDNA or gDNA derived from T cells, B-cell-depleted T cells, or PBMCs. Where available, HLA class I and class II types were obtained from metadata supplied by the sample provider rather than from assay-based typing. The dataset comprised deeply sampled blood TCRbeta repertoires from subjects exposed to, actively infected with, or recovered from COVID-19.

What the authors observed across the whole study: How much clinical and demographic metadata was included differed by source and by participant, and the metadata was provided uncurated.

TCRbeta CDR3 regions were amplified from genomic DNA by means of the immunoSEQ Assay, a bias-controlled multiplex PCR. In the paper's pipeline: The number of nucleated cells in each sample was estimated by amplification of reference gene primers within the assay. To quantify the absolute abundance of each unique TCRbeta CDR3 rearrangement, sequence reads were collapsed and filtered. For each sample, productive Simpson clonality was calculated as the square root of Simpson's diversity index across productive rearrangements. TCRdb obtained this table from immuneACCESS and retained in-frame rearrangements with V and J assigned. These tables miss some clones; where compared with another copy, unresolved V genes account for less than half of the shortfall, and the remainder is unexplained. V, J and clone size are those of that table, while D and trimming were read from the DNA. Recorded for this sample are about 180,000 clones; 70% to 90% of them occurred a single time. The ten biggest clones cover just under 2.5% of the sample.

The receptor was derived from a man aged 35-49 years with active or convalescent COVID-19. The chain couples TRBV19 to TRBJ1-4; 8 middle bases align to TRBD1. Sequencing was performed on peripheral blood. The sequenced DNA: TGTGCCGTCACGCCCCACAGGGGGGGAAATGAAAAACTGTTTTTT. The translation is CAVTPHRGGNEKLFF. The full variable domain, with segments outside the CDR3 supplied by the reference TRBV19 and TRBJ1-4 proteins, appears as DGGITQSPKYLFRKEGQNVTLSCEQNLNHDAMYWYRQDPGQGLRLIYYSQIVNDFQKGDIAEGYSVSREKKESFPLTVTSAQKNPTAFYLCAVTPHRGGNEKLFFGSGTQLSVL.